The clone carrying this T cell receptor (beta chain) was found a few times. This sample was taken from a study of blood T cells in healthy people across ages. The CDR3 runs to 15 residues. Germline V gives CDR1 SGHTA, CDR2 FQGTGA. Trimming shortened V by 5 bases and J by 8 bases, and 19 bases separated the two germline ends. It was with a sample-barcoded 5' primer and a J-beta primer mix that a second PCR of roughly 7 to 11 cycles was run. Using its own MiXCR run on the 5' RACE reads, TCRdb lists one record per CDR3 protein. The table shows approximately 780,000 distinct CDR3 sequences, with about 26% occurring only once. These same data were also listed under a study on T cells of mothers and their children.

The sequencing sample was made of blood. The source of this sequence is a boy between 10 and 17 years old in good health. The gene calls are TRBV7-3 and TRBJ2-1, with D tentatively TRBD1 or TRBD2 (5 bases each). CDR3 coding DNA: TGTGCCAGCAGCCCTGGGACCCATCAAGGATATGAGCAGTTCTTC. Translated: CASSPGTHQGYEQFF. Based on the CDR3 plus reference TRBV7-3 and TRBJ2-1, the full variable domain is GAGVSQTPSNKVTEKGKYVELRCDPISGHTALYWYRQSLGQGPEFLIYFQGTGAADDSGLPNDRFFAVRPEGSVSTLKIQRTERGDSAVYLCASSPGTHQGYEQFFGPGTRLTVL.